Sequencing of this T cell receptor beta chain was carried out in a study of blood T cell repertoires in COVID-19. One Seattle source followed patients from active infection through their disease course. Study processing details: Reference gene primer amplification yielded estimated nucleated cell counts. Sequenced by immunoSEQ multiplex PCR; TCRdb stores in-frame clones only, minus some. The V and J calls and clone size are taken from that table; D and trimming were inferred from the DNA. In the table there are 200,000 to 300,000 clones, more than 80% of which are singletons. The source is an elderly woman with COVID-19, enrolled during active disease. The sample comprised peripheral blood.

CDR3 nucleotide sequence: TGTGCCAGTAGTGACGGTGGGGTCACAGGGAACTATGGCTACACCTTC. It translates to CASSDGGVTGNYGYTF. V is TRBV19 and J is TRBJ1-2, with D maybe TRBD1 (6 bases). V lost 5 bases and J lost 2, with 18 bases in between. Germline CDR1 and CDR2: LNHDA and SQIVND (reference sequence). The CDR3 spans 16 residues.